The sample holds a few counts of the clone carrying this T cell receptor (beta chain). No antigen is known for it. V was shortened by 8 bases and J by 5 bases, with 19 bases between the two germline ends. Germline CDR1 is MNHEY and CDR2 is SMNVEV (reference sequence). CDR3 length equals 15 residues. The sample comes from a study of cytomegalovirus exposure and HLA in healthy donors. Study-wide findings and caveats: The authors later found most CMV-associated TCR beta chains appeared HLA-restricted. The authors enumerated 180 or so TCR beta chains as linked to cytomegalovirus. In vitro work confirmed that a few CMV-associated chains recognize CMV antigens. One variant, a missense change in DCLRE1C, was linked in a later analysis to TCR beta V- and J-gene trimming.

60 Vbeta and 13 Jbeta primers were used in PCR. The assay was immunoSEQ multiplex PCR, and TCRdb's table has in-frame clones only and misses some. The sample yields some 56,000 clones, roughly 80% seen once. The chain has TRBV27 and TRBJ2-1; D is possibly TRBD2 (6 bases). The sequence derives from a woman in her thirties or forties in good health and CMV-seronegative. The sequencing sample was made of PBMCs. The CDR3 is CASQTGAGRHNEQFF. The CDR3 coding sequence is TGTGCCAGCCAAACTGGGGCGGGGAGACACAATGAGCAGTTCTTC.